The table lists the clone carrying this T cell receptor beta chain with many counts. Library preparation (for TCRbeta) was performed with unique molecular identifiers. Using its own MiXCR run on the PCR reads, TCRdb lists one record per CDR3 protein. The table shows about 360,000 distinct CDR3 sequences, with about 14% occurring only once. V shed 5 bases, J shed 3 bases, and the junction held 3 bases outside the gene matches. This CDR3 contains 14 residues. Germline CDR1 reads MDHEN; CDR2 reads SYDVKM. The sample comes from a study of T-cell reconstitution after alpha-beta-depleted transplantation in children.

This sequence originates from a human donor who donated a stem cell graft to a child with Fanconi anemia. The sample in question was PBMCs, obtained from the stem cell graft. This chain connects TRBV28 to TRBJ2-2, with 7 nucleotides matching TRBD1. CDR3 protein: CASSLTGDTGELFF. The CDR3 DNA reads TGTGCCAGCAGTCTCACAGGGGACACCGGGGAGCTGTTTTTT.